A single sample gave rise to the 7 T cell receptor beta chains below, sequenced in a study of early T cells in non-severe SARS-CoV-2 infection. In TCRdb, the 5' RACE reads were re-called with MiXCR into one record per CDR3 protein. The sample holds 45,000 to 55,000 distinct CDR3 sequences, roughly 13% seen once. Specimen: whole blood. All receptors derive from an adult who was a healthcare worker with PCR-confirmed SARS-CoV-2 infection or an uninfected control (not recorded which).

The chain links TRBV12-3 or TRBV12-4 to TRBJ2-3, with 8 bases lining up with TRBD2. The CDR3 is made up of 14 amino acids. The ends lost 5 bases at V and 1 base at J; junction bases unmatched: 2. DNA of the CDR3: TGTGCCAGCAGTAGCGGGAGAGGCACAGATACGCAGTATTTT. Translation gives CASSSGRGTDTQYF.

In its sample, this clonotype was seen a few times. The chain has TRBV5-4 and TRBJ2-7; 10 nucleotides align to TRBD1. Germline V gives CDR1 SGHNT, CDR2 YYREEE (reference sequence). Germline trimming cut 4 bases from V and 3 bases from J; bases unmatched to any gene: 10. This CDR3 is built from 16 residues. CDR3 coding DNA: TGTGCCAGCAGCCCGGTTAGACAGGGGGCAAACTACGAGCAGTACTTC. This codes for CASSPVRQGANYEQYF. The full variable domain, completed using reference TRBV5-4 and TRBJ2-7, is ETGVTQSPTHLIKTRGQQVTLRCSSQSGHNTVSWYQQALGQGPQFIFQYYREEENGRGNFPPRFSGLQFPNYSSELNVNALELDDSALYLCASSPVRQGANYEQYFGPGTRLTVT.

V and J are TRBV20-1 and TRBJ1-1; 8 nucleotides agree with TRBD1. CDR1 and CDR2 (germline): DFQATT, SNEGSKA (reference sequence). V lost 5 bases, J lost 8 bases, and 10 bases stayed unmatched. The CDR3 loop spans 13 amino acids. CDR3 sequence: CSAARDRLGEAFF. The DNA of the CDR3 is TGCAGTGCTGCCCGGGACAGGCTGGGAGAAGCTTTCTTT.

The J gene is TRBJ1-1, the V gene TRBV6-1; 11 positions match TRBD1. There are 15 residues in the CDR3. V lost 8 bases to trimming and J lost 0 bases; unmatched junction nucleotides: 5. The germline V gene has CDR1 MNHNS and CDR2 SASEGT. CDR3 nucleotide sequence: TGTGCCAGCGGACAGGGGGCCTGGATGAACACTGAAGCTTTCTTT. Translated: CASGQGAWMNTEAFF.

This clonotype has only a few counts. The J gene is TRBJ1-5, the V gene TRBV6-1; 8 positions match TRBD1. Germline loops: CDR1 MNHNS, CDR2 SASEGT. Trimming at V came to 4 bases and at J to 6 bases, leaving 5 bases not matched to a gene. The CDR3 has 14 amino acids. The DNA for the CDR3 is TGTGCCAGCAGTGCCCAGGGGGCAGGTCAGCCCCAGCATTTT. This sequence encodes CASSAQGAGQPQHF.

The V gene is TRBV20-1, the J gene TRBJ1-2; 8 bases line up with TRBD1. The V gene's germline CDR1 is DFQATT and CDR2 SNEGSKA (reference sequence). This CDR3 spans 11 amino acids. J lost 7 bases, V lost 7 bases, and 5 bases had no gene match. CDR3 in DNA: TGCAGTGGAGGACAGGGCTCTGGCTACACCTTC. As protein: CSGGQGSGYTF.

This chain joins TRBV3-1 and TRBJ2-1; possibly TRBD1 for D (6 bases). CDR3 length equals 13 residues. V dropped 4 bases and J dropped 6 bases, with 10 bases sitting between them. CDR1 and CDR2 (germline): LGHDT, YNNKEL (reference sequence). The CDR3 region is CASSRQDINEQFF. The CDR3 bases are TGTGCCAGCAGCCGACAGGACATCAATGAGCAGTTCTTC.